This record looks at one T cell receptor beta chain sequence and its context. Antigen specificity is unknown. This sample was taken from a study of T cell responses to AZD1222 COVID-19 vaccine. Whole-study findings and limits: All repertoire sampling was performed exclusively after the peak T cell response. The donors showed a predominance of white British ancestry and of females, with possible underestimation of clonal diversity. Unmutated variant regions are reportedly the target of nearly half of TCRs that are spike-specific.

Sequencing used immunoSEQ multiplex PCR; TCRdb keeps in-frame clones, though not all of them. The sample holds 70,000 to 95,000 clones; more than 80% are singletons and the top ten take about 2.4%. Trimming left V 4 bases short and J 3 bases short, with 10 bases between. The CDR3 sequence is 13 residues long. Germline CDR1 and CDR2: LGHDT and YNNKEL (reference sequence). The chain employs TRBV3-1 (or the pseudogene TRBV3-2) and TRBJ2-7; D is ambiguous. This TCR came from an adult who received the AZD1222 COVID-19 vaccine. The source was peripheral blood, collected 28 days after the second AZD1222 dose. CDR3: CASSPRWGYEQYF. The CDR3, as DNA: TGTGCCAGCAGCCCCCGTTGGGGCTACGAGCAGTACTTC.